Listed here are 7 T cell receptor beta chains from one sample, sequenced in a study of cytomegalovirus exposure and HLA in healthy donors. The primer mix had 60 Vbeta and 13 Jbeta primers. The assay was immunoSEQ multiplex PCR, and TCRdb's table has in-frame clones only and misses some. The sample lists 90,000 to 110,000 clones; under 85% were seen once. The sample consisted of PBMCs. The receptor set was obtained from a middle-aged man in good health and CMV-seronegative.

The genes are TRBV28 and TRBJ2-5; D gene unclear. Germline values: CDR1 MDHEN, CDR2 SYDVKM. The germline V and J ends were trimmed by 6 bases and 1 base, with 6 bases remaining between them. The CDR3 extends over 12 amino acids. CDR3 in amino acids: CASRSFQETQYF. The CDR3 coding sequence is TGTGCCAGCAGGAGTTTCCAAGAGACCCAGTACTTC.

The CDR3 sequence is CASSRSPLLNLNTEAFF. The CDR3 nucleotides are TGCGCCAGCAGCCGCTCTCCCCTATTAAACTTGAACACTGAAGCTTTCTTT. The genes are TRBV4-3 and TRBJ1-1; D gene unclear. Germline assignment: CDR1 LGHNA and CDR2 YSLEER. There are 17 residues in the CDR3. V was shortened by 4 bases and J by 0 bases, with 18 bases between the two germline ends.

This clone was observed a single time. The V call is TRBV14, the J call TRBJ2-5; D is undetermined. Germline V CDR1 and CDR2: SGHDN, FVKESK. The CDR3 covers 13 residues. V lost 2 bases and J 5 bases, leaving 9 bases between the germline ends. The CDR3 coding sequence is TGTGCCAGCAGCCAATTTATTTCGGAGACCCAGTACTTC. Translated, it gives CASSQFISETQYF.

The chain uses TRBV6-1 and TRBJ1-5, with 9 bases aligning to TRBD1. There are 17 residues in the CDR3. The germline V gene encodes CDR1 MNHNS and CDR2 SASEGT. Losses at the gene ends were 4 bases for V and 6 bases for J; bases not matched to a gene: 13. This CDR3 is CASSVLTGTGLLQPQHF. DNA of the CDR3: TGTGCCAGCAGTGTACTTACCGGGACAGGGCTCCTTCAGCCCCAGCATTTT.

V usage is TRBV4-3 and J usage is TRBJ1-1, with a possible D match to TRBD1 (6 bases). V was trimmed by 1 base and J by 8 bases, leaving 11 bases between them. Germline CDR1 LGHNA, CDR2 YSLEER. The CDR3 spans 13 residues. Here the CDR3 reads CASSQVKTGEAFF. The CDR3 DNA reads TGCGCCAGCAGCCAAGTTAAGACAGGAGAAGCTTTCTTT.

The V and J genes are TRBV4-3 and TRBJ2-3, with 8 bases matching TRBD2. V shed 0 bases, J shed 4 bases, and the junction held 12 bases outside the gene matches. Germline V gene data show CDR1 as LGHNA and CDR2 as YSLEER. This CDR3 region has 18 residues. In DNA, the CDR3 is TGCGCCAGCAGCCAAGATCCTTATCGAGCGGGGGCACCAGATACGCAGTATTTT. Translation: CASSQDPYRAGAPDTQYF.

This chain uses TRBV30 with TRBJ1-1; D remains unclear. V was cut by 0 bases and J by 4 bases, with 18 bases left in between. The CDR3 has 16 amino acids. Looked up from germline, CDR1 is GTSNPN and CDR2 is SVGIG (reference sequence). In nucleotides, the CDR3 is TGTGCCTGGAGTGTACGGGGAGGTGGACTGAGCACTGAAGCTTTCTTT. Translation gives CAWSVRGGGLSTEAFF.